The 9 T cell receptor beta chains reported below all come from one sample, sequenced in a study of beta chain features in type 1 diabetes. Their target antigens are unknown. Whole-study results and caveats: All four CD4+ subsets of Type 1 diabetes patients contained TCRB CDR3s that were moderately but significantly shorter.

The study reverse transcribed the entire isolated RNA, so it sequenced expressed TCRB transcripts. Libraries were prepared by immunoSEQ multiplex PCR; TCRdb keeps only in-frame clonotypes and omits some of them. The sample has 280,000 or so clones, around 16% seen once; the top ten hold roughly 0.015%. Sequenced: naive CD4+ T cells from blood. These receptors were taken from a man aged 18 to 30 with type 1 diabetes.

CDR3 coding DNA: TGTGCCAGCAGCCGACCAGCTGGGCACAATGAGCAGTTCTTC. Amino acids: CASSRPAGHNEQFF. J is TRBJ2-1 and V is TRBV7-2; D not certain. Trimming cost V 5 bases and J 5 bases, with 13 bases left between them. The CDR3 loop spans 14 amino acids. CDR1 SGHTA and CDR2 FQGNSA come from the germline V gene.

The CDR3 reads CASSQGPGAYGYTF. In DNA, the CDR3 is TGTGCCAGCAGCCAAGGACCAGGGGCCTATGGCTACACCTTC. The V gene is TRBV14, the J gene TRBJ1-2; D might be TRBD1 (6 bases). Germline lookup yields CDR1 SGHDN and CDR2 FVKESK. The CDR3 covers 14 residues. Trimming removed 1 base from V and 4 bases from J, with 10 bases in between.

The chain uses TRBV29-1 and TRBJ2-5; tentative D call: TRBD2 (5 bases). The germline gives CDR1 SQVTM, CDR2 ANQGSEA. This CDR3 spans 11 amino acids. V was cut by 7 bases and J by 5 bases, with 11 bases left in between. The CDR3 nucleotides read TGCAGCGCCGCTAGCCGGGAGACCCAGTACTTC. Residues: CSAASRETQYF.

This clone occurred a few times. The CDR3 is CASILGPEASGGYTF. CDR3 DNA: TGTGCCAGTATCCTAGGCCCGGAGGCCTCCGGGGGCTACACCTTC. The rearrangement links TRBV19 to TRBJ1-2; D is undetermined. The CDR3 covers 15 residues. Germline V gives CDR1 LNHDA, CDR2 SQIVND (reference sequence). V shed 7 bases and J shed 8 bases, with 23 bases lying between them.

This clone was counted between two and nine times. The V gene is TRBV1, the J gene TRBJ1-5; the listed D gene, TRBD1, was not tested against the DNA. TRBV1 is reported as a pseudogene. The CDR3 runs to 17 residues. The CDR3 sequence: CTSSQESHRASNQPQHF. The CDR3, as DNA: TGCACCAGCAGCCAAGAAAGTCACAGGGCTAGCAATCAGCCCCAGCATTTT.

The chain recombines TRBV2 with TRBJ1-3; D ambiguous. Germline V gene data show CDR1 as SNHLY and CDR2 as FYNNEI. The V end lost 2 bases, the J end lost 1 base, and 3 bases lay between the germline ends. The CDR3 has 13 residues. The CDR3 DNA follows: TGTGCCAGCAGTGAACTTTCTGGAAACACCATATATTTT. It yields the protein CASSELSGNTIYF.

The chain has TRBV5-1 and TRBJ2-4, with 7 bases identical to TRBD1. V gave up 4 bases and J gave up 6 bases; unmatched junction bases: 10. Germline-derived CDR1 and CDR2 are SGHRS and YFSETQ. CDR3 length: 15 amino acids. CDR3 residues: CASSRNTGAGNIQYF. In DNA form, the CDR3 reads TGCGCCAGCAGCAGGAATACAGGGGCGGGAAACATTCAGTACTTC.

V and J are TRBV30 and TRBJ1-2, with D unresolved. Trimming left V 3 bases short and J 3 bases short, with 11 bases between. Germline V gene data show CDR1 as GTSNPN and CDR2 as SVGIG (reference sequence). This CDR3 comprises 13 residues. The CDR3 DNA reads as TGTGCCTGGAGCGTCGGGAGGGACTATGGCTACACCTTC. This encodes CAWSVGRDYGYTF.

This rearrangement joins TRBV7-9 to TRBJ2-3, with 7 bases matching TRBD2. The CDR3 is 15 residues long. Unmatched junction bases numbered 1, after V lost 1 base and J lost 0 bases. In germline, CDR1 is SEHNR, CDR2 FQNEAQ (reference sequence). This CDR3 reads CASSLGRGSTDTQYF. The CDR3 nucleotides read TGTGCCAGCAGCTTAGGGCGGGGGAGCACAGATACGCAGTATTTT.